A single count supports the clone carrying this TCR beta chain. The data stem from a study of T cell changes during pregnancy in multiple sclerosis. The protocol was immunoSEQ multiplex PCR, while the TCRdb copy is restricted to in-frame clones and leaves out a portion. In the table there are approximately 65,000 clones, around 90% of which are singletons. Sequencing used CD4+ T cells from peripheral blood mononuclear cells, obtained in the first trimester of pregnancy. This receptor was identified in a female donor with multiple sclerosis, enrolled in a pregnancy study.

As DNA, the CDR3 is TGTGCCAGTAGTATCAGGAACTTTAATGAGCAGTTCTTC. Translation: CASSIRNFNEQFF. The chain employs TRBV19 and TRBJ2-1; D is undetermined. V lost 3 bases to trimming and J lost 7 bases, with 10 bases between them. CDR3 length: 13 amino acids. The germline CDR1 and CDR2 sequences are LNHDA and SQIVND (reference sequence).